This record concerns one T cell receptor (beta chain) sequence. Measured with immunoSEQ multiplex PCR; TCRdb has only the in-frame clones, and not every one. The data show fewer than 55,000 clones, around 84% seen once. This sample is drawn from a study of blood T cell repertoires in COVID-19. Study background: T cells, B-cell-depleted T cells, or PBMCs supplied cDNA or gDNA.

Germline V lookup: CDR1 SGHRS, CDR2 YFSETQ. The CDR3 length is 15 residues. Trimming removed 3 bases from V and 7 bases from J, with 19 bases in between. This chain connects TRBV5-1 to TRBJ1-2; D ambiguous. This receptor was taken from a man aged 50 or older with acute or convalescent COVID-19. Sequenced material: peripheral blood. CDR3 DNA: TGCGCCAGCAGCTCCCACACTCTAGGATCTGGTGGCTACACCTTC. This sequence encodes CASSSHTLGSGGYTF.